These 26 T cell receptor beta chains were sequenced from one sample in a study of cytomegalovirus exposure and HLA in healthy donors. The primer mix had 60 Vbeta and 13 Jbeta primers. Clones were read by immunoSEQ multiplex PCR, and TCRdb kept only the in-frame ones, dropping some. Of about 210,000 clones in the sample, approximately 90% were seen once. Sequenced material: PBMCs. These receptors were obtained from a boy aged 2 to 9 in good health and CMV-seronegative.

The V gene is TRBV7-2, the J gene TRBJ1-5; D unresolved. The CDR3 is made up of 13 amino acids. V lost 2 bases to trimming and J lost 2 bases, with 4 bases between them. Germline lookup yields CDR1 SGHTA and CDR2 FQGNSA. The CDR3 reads CASSLQGNQPQHF. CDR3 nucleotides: TGTGCCAGCAGCTTACAGGGCAATCAGCCCCAGCATTTT.

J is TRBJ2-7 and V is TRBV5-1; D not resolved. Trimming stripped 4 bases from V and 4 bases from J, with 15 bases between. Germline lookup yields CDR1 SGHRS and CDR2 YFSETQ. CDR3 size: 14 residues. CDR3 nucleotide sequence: TGCGCCAGCAGCCACATAGACACAACTTACGAGCAGTACTTC. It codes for CASSHIDTTYEQYF.

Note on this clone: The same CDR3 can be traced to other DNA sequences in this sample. The CDR3 DNA reads as TGTGCCAGCAGCCTACAAGAGACCCAGTACTTC. This translates into CASSLQETQYF. V usage is TRBV6-6 and J usage is TRBJ2-5; D gene unclear. The CDR3 is made up of 11 amino acids. Germline lookup yields CDR1 MNHNY and CDR2 SVGAGI (reference sequence). Trimming removed 6 bases at V and 2 bases at J, with 4 bases between.

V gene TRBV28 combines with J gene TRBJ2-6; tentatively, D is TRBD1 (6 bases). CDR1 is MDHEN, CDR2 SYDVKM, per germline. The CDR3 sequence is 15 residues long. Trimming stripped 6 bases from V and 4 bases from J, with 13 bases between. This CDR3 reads CASSFDRLGANVLTF. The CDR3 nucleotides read TGTGCCAGCAGCTTCGACAGGCTGGGGGCCAACGTCCTGACTTTC.

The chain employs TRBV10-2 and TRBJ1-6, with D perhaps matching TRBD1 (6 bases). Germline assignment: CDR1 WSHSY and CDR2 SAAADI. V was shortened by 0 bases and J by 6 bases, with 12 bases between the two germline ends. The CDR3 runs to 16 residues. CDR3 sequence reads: CASSESVGQINSPLHF. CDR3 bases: TGCGCCAGCAGTGAGTCTGTCGGACAGATTAATTCACCCCTCCACTTT.

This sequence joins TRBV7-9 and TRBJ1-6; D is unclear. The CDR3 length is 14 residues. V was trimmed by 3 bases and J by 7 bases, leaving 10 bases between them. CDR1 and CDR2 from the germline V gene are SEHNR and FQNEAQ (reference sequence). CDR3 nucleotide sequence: TGTGCCAGCAGCTTGGGAGATCGGAATTCACCCCTCCACTTT. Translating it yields CASSLGDRNSPLHF. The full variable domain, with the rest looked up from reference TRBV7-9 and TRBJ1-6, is DTGVSQNPRHKITKRGQNVTFRCDPISEHNRLYWYRQTLGQGPEFLTYFQNEAQLEKSRLLSDRFSAERPKGSFSTLEIQRTEQGDSAMYLCASSLGDRNSPLHFGNGTRLTVT.

The CDR3 loop is CASSLFSDTQYF. The CDR3, as DNA: TGTGCCAGCAGTTTATTCTCAGATACGCAGTATTTT. The chain is built from TRBV28 and TRBJ2-3; D ambiguous. V gave up 1 base and J gave up 4 bases, with 3 bases separating them. Germline loops: CDR1 MDHEN, CDR2 SYDVKM. This CDR3 region has 12 residues.

The CDR3 DNA reads as TGCGCCAGCAGCCCCTCTGTGGACAGCAGTGGAAACACCATATATTTT. Protein sequence: CASSPSVDSSGNTIYF. This sequence joins TRBV5-1 and TRBJ1-3; perhaps TRBD1 as D (6 bases). Germline loops: CDR1 SGHRS, CDR2 YFSETQ. This CDR3 region has 16 residues. V lost 4 bases and J lost 3, with 17 bases in between. Variable domain in full (rest from reference TRBV5-1 and TRBJ1-3): KAGVTQTPRYLIKTRGQQVTLSCSPISGHRSVSWYQQTPGQGLQFLFEYFSETQRNKGNFPGRFSGRQFSNSRSEMNVSTLELGDSALYLCASSPSVDSSGNTIYFGEGSWLTVV.

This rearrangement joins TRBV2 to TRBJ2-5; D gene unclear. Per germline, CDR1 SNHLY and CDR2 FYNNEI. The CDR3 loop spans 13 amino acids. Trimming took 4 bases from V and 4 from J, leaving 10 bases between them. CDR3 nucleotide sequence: TGTGCCAGCAGTGGGCTAGTACGAGAGACCCAGTACTTC. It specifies CASSGLVRETQYF.

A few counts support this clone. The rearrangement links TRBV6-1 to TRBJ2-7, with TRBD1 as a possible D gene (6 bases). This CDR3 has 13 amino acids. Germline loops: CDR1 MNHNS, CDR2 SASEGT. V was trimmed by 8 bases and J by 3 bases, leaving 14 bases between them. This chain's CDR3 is CASQEGRGYEQYF. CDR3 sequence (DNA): TGTGCCAGCCAAGAGGGCAGGGGCTACGAGCAGTACTTC.

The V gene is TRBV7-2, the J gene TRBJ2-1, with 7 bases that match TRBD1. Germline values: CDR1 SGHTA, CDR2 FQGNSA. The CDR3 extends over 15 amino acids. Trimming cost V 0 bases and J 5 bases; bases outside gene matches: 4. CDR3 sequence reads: CASSLAGQTNNEQFF. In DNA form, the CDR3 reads TGTGCCAGCAGCTTAGCGGGACAGACTAACAATGAGCAGTTCTTC.

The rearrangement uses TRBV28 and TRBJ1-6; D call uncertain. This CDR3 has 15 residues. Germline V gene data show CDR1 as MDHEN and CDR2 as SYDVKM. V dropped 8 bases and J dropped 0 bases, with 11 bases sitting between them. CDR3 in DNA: TGTGCCAGCGGAACCCGGAGCTCCTATAATTCACCCCTCCACTTT. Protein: CASGTRSSYNSPLHF.

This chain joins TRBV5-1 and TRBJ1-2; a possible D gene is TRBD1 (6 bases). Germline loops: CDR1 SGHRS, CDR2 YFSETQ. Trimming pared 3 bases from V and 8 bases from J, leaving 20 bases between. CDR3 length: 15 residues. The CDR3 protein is CASSWALKPQGGYTF. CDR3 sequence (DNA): TGCGCCAGCAGCTGGGCTTTAAAGCCGCAGGGGGGCTACACCTTC.

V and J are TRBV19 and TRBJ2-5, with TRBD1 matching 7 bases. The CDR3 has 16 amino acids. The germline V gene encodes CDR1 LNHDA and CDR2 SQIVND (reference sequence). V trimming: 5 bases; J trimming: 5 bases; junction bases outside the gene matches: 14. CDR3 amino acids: CASSFRDSATGETQYF. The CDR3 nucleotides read TGTGCCAGTAGTTTCCGGGACAGTGCTACGGGGGAGACCCAGTACTTC. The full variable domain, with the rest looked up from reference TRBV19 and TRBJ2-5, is DGGITQSPKYLFRKEGQNVTLSCEQNLNHDAMYWYRQDPGQGLRLIYYSQIVNDFQKGDIAEGYSVSREKKESFPLTVTSAQKNPTAFYLCASSFRDSATGETQYFGPGTRLLVL.

The CDR3 region is CASSLIGDRAGTDTQYF. DNA for the CDR3: TGTGCCAGCAGCTTAATTGGCGACAGGGCAGGCACAGATACGCAGTATTTT. The chain uses TRBV7-3 and TRBJ2-3, with 7 positions matching TRBD1. Trimming at V came to 1 base and at J to 1 base, leaving 8 bases not matched to a gene. Germline CDR1 and CDR2: SGHTA and FQGTGA. The CDR3 sequence is 17 residues long.

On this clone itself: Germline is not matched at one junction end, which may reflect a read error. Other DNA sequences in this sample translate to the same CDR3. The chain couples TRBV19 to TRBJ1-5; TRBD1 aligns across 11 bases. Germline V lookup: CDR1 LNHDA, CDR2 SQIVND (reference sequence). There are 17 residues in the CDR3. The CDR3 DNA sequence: TGTGCCAGTAGTTTAGGACAGGGGGCGGGAAGCAATCAGCCTCAGCATTTT. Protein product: CASSLGQGAGSNQPQHF.

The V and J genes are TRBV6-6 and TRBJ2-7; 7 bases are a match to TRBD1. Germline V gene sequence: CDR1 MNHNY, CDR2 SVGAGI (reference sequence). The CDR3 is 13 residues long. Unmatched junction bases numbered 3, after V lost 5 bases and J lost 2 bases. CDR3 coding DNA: TGTGCCAGCAGTCCTGGGACAGCCTACGAGCAGTACTTC. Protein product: CASSPGTAYEQYF.

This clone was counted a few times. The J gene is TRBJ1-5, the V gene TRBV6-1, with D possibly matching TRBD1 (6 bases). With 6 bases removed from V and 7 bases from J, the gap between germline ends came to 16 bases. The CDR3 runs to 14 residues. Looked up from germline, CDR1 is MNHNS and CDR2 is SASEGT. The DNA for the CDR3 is TGTGCCAGCAGGGGGGGGGCAGGGAAACAGCCCCAGCATTTT. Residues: CASRGGAGKQPQHF.

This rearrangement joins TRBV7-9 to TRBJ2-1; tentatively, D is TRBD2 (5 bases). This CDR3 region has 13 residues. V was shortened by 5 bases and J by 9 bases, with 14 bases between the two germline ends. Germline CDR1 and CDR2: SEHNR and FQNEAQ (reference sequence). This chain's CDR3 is CASSPSGSGEQFF. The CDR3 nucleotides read TGTGCCAGCAGCCCTTCGGGATCGGGTGAGCAGTTCTTC. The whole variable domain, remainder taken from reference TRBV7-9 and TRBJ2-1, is DTGVSQNPRHKITKRGQNVTFRCDPISEHNRLYWYRQTLGQGPEFLTYFQNEAQLEKSRLLSDRFSAERPKGSFSTLEIQRTEQGDSAMYLCASSPSGSGEQFFGPGTRLTVL.

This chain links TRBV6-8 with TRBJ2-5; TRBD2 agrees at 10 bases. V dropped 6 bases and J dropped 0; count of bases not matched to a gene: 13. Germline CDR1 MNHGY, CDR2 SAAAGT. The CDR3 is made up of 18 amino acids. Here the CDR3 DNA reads TGTGCCAGCAGACTAAAGCTAGCGGGAGATGGAGACCAAGAGACCCAGTACTTC. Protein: CASRLKLAGDGDQETQYF.

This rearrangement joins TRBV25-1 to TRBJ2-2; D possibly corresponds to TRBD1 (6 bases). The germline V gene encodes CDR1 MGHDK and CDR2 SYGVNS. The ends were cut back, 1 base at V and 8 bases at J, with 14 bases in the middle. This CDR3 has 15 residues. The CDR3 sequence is CASSESGQPRGELFF. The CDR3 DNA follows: TGTGCCAGCAGTGAATCCGGACAGCCCCGGGGGGAGCTGTTTTTT. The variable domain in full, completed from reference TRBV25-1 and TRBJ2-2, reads EADIYQTPRYLVIGTGKKITLECSQTMGHDKMYWYQQDPGMELHLIHYSYGVNSTEKGDLSSESTVSRIRTEHFPLTLESARPSHTSQYLCASSESGQPRGELFFGEGSRLTVL.

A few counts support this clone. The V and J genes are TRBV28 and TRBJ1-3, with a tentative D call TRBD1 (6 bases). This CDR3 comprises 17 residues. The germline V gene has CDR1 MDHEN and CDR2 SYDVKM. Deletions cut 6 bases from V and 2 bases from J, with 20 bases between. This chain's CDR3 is CASSHNPDSRAGNTIYF. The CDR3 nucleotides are TGTGCCAGCAGCCATAACCCGGACAGTAGGGCTGGAAACACCATATATTTT.

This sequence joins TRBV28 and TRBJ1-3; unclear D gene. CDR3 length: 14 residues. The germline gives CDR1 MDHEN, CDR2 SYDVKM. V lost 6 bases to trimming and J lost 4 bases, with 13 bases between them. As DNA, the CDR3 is TGTGCCAGCAGCCCCACTTCGCTCGGAAACACCATATATTTT. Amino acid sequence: CASSPTSLGNTIYF. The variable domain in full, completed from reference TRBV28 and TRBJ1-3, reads DVKVTQSSRYLVKRTGEKVFLECVQDMDHENMFWYRQDPGLGLRLIYFSYDVKMKEKGDIPEGYSVSREKKERFSLILESASTNQTSMYLCASSPTSLGNTIYFGEGSWLTVV.

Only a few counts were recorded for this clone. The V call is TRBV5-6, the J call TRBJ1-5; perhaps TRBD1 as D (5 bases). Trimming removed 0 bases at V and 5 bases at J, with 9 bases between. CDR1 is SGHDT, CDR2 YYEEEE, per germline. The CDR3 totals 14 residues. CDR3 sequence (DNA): TGTGCCAGCAGCTTGGGCGGCAGGGATCAGCCCCAGCATTTT. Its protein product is CASSLGGRDQPQHF.

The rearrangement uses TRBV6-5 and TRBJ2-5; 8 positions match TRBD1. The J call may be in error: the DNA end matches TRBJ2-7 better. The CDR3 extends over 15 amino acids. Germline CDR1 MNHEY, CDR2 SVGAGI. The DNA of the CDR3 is TGTGCCAGCAGTTACATTAGGGACAGGTCCTACGAGCAGTACTTC. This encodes CASSYIRDRSYEQYF.

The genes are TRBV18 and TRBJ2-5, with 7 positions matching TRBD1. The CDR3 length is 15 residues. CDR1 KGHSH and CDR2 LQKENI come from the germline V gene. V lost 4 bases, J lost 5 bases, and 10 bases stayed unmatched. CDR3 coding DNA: TGTGCCAGCTCACTAACAGGGGCCGGTGGGGAGACCCAGTACTTC. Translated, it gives CASSLTGAGGETQYF.